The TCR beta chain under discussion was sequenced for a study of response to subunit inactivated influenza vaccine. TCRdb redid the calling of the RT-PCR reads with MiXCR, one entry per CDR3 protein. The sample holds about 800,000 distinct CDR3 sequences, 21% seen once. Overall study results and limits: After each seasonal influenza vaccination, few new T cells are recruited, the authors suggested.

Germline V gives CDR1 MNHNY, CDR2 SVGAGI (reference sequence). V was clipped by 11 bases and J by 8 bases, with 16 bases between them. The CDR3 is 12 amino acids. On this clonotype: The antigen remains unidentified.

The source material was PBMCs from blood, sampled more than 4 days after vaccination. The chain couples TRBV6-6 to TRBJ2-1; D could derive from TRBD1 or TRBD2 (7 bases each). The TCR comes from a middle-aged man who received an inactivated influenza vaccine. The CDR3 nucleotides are TGTGCCTCCCAGGGGGGGGCGGATGAGCAGTTCTTC. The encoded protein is CASQGGADEQFF.